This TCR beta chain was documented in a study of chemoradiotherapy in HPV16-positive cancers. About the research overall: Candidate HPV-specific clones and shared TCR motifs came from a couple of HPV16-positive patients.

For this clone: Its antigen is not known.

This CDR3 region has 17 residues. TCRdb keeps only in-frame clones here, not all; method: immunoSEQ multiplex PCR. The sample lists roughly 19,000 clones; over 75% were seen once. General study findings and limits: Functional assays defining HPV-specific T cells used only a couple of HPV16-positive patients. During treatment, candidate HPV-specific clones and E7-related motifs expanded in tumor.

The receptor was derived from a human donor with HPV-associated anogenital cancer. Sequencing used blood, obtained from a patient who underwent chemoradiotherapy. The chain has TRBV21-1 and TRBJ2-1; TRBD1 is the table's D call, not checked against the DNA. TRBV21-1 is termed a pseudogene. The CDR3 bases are TGTGCCAGCAGACCGCGTAGGACAGGGGGCAAATCCGATGAGCAGTTCTTC. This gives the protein CASRPRRTGGKSDEQFF.